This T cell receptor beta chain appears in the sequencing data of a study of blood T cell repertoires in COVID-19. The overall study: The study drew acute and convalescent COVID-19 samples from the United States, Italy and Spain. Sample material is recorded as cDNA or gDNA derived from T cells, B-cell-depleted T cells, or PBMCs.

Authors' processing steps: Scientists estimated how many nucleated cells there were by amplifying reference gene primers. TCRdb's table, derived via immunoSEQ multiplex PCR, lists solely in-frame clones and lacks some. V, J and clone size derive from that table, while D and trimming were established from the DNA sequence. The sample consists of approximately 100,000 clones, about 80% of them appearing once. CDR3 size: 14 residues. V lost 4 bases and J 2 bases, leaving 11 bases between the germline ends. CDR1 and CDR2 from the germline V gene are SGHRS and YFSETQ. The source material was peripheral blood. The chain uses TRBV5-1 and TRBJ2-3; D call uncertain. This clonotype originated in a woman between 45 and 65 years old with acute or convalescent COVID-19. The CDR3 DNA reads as TGCGCCAGCAGCCGTACAAGTTCCACAGATACGCAGTATTTT. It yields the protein CASSRTSSTDTQYF.